The entry below gives a single T cell receptor beta chain sequence along with its context. Antigen: not known. The data were taken from a study of cytomegalovirus exposure and HLA in healthy donors. Broader study findings: The availability of immune exposure information extended only to CMV serostatus.

Germline CDR1 is SGHRS and CDR2 is YFSETQ. The CDR3 contains 15 residues. With 6 bases clipped from V and 5 bases from J, the junction kept 5 bases outside the gene matches. The primer mix had 60 Vbeta and 13 Jbeta primers. The protocol was immunoSEQ multiplex PCR, while the TCRdb copy is restricted to in-frame clones and leaves out a portion. The table shows 280,000 or so clones, with roughly 90% occurring only once. V and J are TRBV5-1 and TRBJ1-6, with 10 nucleotides matching TRBD1. The clonotype comes from a woman aged 18-30 years in good health and CMV-seronegative. Sequenced material: PBMCs. DNA for the CDR3: TGCGCCAGCACACGGACAGGGGGAAATAATTCACCCCTCCACTTT. It encodes CASTRTGGNNSPLHF.